Below, 6 T cell receptor beta chains from the same sample are listed, as sequenced in a study of vaccination and CD4 T cells after COVID-19. Regarding treatment: approximately 9-day PBMC culture with coronavirus spike peptide pools or control peptides (ViraFEST assay). No antigen is known for these receptors. With the Oncomine TCR Beta short-read assay, DNA from cultured CD4+ T cells was sequenced. TCRdb recomputed calls from the PCR reads with MiXCR, one row per CDR3 protein. The sample has tens of thousands of distinct CDR3 sequences, approximately 51% seen once; the top ten hold roughly 9%. What was sequenced was CD4+ T cells from blood, cultured in vitro. Receptors originate from a human donor who had recovered from COVID-19.

The genes are TRBV18 and TRBJ1-1; D gene uncertain. Between the trimmed V and J ends, which lost 8 bases and 1 base, there was a span of 11 bases. Germline CDR1 KGHSH, CDR2 LQKENI. The CDR3 covers 13 residues. The CDR3 protein is CASQLPANTEAFF. The CDR3 DNA is TGTGCCAGCCAACTGCCGGCGAACACTGAAGCTTTCTTT.

J is TRBJ1-2 and V is TRBV19; maybe TRBD1 (5 bases). CDR3 size: 13 residues. Germline V gene sequence: CDR1 LNHDA, CDR2 SQIVND (reference sequence). The V and J ends lost 4 bases and 3 bases respectively, with 9 bases between them. CDR3 amino acids: CASSSTGDYGYTF. DNA of the CDR3: TGTGCCAGTAGTAGTACAGGAGACTATGGCTACACCTTC. Full variable domain (missing parts from reference TRBV19 and TRBJ1-2): DGGITQSPKYLFRKEGQNVTLSCEQNLNHDAMYWYRQDPGQGLRLIYYSQIVNDFQKGDIAEGYSVSREKKESFPLTVTSAQKNPTAFYLCASSSTGDYGYTFGSGTRLTVV.

The chain joins TRBV6-5 to TRBJ2-7; 7 bases are a match to TRBD1. The CDR3 consists of 15 residues. The germline V gene encodes CDR1 MNHEY and CDR2 SVGAGI. V lost 2 bases and J lost 1; bases outside the gene matches: 5. The CDR3 loop is CASSYTGVYSYEQYF. As DNA, the CDR3 is TGTGCCAGCAGTTACACAGGGGTCTATTCCTACGAGCAGTACTTC.

V and J are TRBV15 and TRBJ2-3; 8 nucleotides align to TRBD2. Germline values: CDR1 LNHNV, CDR2 YYDKDF (reference sequence). CDR3 length equals 16 residues. The trim removed 2 bases at V and 1 base at J, leaving 5 bases unmatched. The CDR3 spells CATSRQREMGTDTQYF. In nucleotides, the CDR3 is TGTGCCACCAGCAGACAGCGGGAGATGGGCACAGATACGCAGTATTTT.

This chain connects TRBV19 to TRBJ1-5, with TRBD1 matching over 8 bases. Germline loops: CDR1 LNHDA, CDR2 SQIVND (reference sequence). Trimming at V came to 4 bases and at J to 3 bases, leaving 5 bases not matched to a gene. This CDR3 has 15 residues. For the CDR3, the DNA is TGTGCCAGTAGTACGGGACAGGCAATCAATCAGCCCCAGCATTTT. Its protein is CASSTGQAINQPQHF.

In its sample, this clonotype was seen a few times. DNA for the CDR3: TGTGCCAGCAGCGGCGGGGGGGTTGAGAAAGCTTTCTTT. Its protein is CASSGGGVEKAFF. The chain is built from TRBV6-2 or TRBV6-3 and TRBJ1-1; maybe TRBD1 (5 bases). The germline gives CDR1 MNHEY, CDR2 SVGEGT. This CDR3 comprises 13 residues. Trimming left V 6 bases short and J 9 bases short, with 17 bases between.